This T cell receptor beta chain was identified during a study of persistence of HIV-infected CD4 T cells. Study in general: Median time on suppressive ART was about eight years.

The study, taken as a whole, reports: Degenerate expanded CDR3beta sequences were enriched among CMV- and Gag-responding cells.

Cells were stimulated nonspecifically with anti-CD3/anti-CD28 magnetic beads. Sorting of responding CD4+ T cells relied on upregulated CD40 ligand together with CD69. The immunoSEQ assay was version 4, run in survey mode. Assay: immunoSEQ multiplex PCR; the TCRdb copy retains only in-frame clones and omits some. The repertoire holds about 43,000 clones, with roughly 90% as singletons. On this clone: The antigen is unknown.

The sequence came from an adult man with HIV who was CMV-seropositive. Specimen: CD4+ T cells sorted from PBMCs after approximately 18-hour stimulation, collected from a patient who received antiretroviral therapy.

CDR3 protein: CASSQGGVEETQYF. In DNA, the CDR3 is TGTGCCAGCAGCCAGGGCGGGGTAGAGGAGACCCAGTACTTC. The chain employs TRBV3-1 (or the pseudogene TRBV3-2) and TRBJ2-5, with D possibly being TRBD2 (6 bases). V was trimmed by 3 bases and J by 5 bases, leaving 13 bases between them. This CDR3 region has 14 residues. Germline V gene sequence: CDR1 LGHDT, CDR2 YNNKEL (reference sequence).